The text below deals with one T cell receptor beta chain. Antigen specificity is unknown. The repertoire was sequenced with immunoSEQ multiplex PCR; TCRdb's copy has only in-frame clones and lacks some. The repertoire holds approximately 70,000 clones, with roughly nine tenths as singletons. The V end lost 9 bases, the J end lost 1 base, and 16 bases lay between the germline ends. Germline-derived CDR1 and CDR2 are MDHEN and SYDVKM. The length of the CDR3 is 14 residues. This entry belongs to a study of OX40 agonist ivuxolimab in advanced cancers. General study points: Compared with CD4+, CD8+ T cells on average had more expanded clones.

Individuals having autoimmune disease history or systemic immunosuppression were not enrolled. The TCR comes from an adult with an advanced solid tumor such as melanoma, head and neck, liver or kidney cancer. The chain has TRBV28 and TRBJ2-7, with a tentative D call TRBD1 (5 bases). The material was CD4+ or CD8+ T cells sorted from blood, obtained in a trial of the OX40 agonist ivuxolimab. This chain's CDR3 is CASSRQLGSYEQYF. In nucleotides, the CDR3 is TGTGCCAGTTCGAGACAGTTGGGGTCCTACGAGCAGTACTTC.